Listed below are T cell receptor beta chains from one sample, sequenced in a study of technical replicates of blood from several donors. Clones were read by immunoSEQ multiplex PCR, and TCRdb kept only the in-frame ones, dropping some. The profile covers about 64,000 clones, with 86% appearing a single time and around 5.1% taken by the ten largest. Sequencing was carried out using PBMCs. These receptors were collected from a human donor in good health. Some clones in this sample may be carry-over from other donors' samples. CDR3s include the opening cysteine and the closing phenylalanine or tryptophan. A D gene is named only where the DNA matches it firmly. Clone sizes are given selectively: once, few, many, or a class where the clone is expanded.

TRBV5-1	TRBJ1-4	16	once	TRBD1	TGCGCCAGCAGCTTGACCCCGACAGGGCCCATGGTAAAACTGTTTTTT	CASSLTPTGPMVKLFF
TRBV5-1	TRBJ1-5	13	few	-	TGCGCCAGCAGCTTGAGGAGAGGACAGCCCCAGCATTTT	CASSLRRGQPQHF
TRBV11-3	TRBJ2-5	15	-	TRBD2	TGTGCCAGCAGCCTAGCGGGAGAGAAACAAGAGACCCAGTACTTC	CASSLAGEKQETQYF
TRBV27	TRBJ2-5	16	-	TRBD1	TGTGCCAGCAGTTCGTTGACAGGGGGCTACCAAGAGACCCAGTACTTC	CASSSLTGGYQETQYF
TRBV6-4	TRBJ1-4	17	-	TRBD1	TGTGCCATCTGGAGACAGGGGATCTTTTTGACTAATGAAAAACTGTTTTTT	CAIWRQGIFLTNEKLFF
TRBV29-1	TRBJ1-1	15	few	TRBD1	TGCAGCGTTGAAGAATGGGGACAGCGGGGGACTGAAGCTTTCTTT	CSVEEWGQRGTEAFF
TRBV6-5	TRBJ2-7	13	-	-	TGTGCCAGCAGTCGGGAACAGACCTACGAGCAGTACTTC	CASSREQTYEQYF
TRBV29-1	TRBJ2-1	13	-	TRBD1	TGCAGCGTGGGGACAGGGGGCTACAATGAGCAGTTCTTC	CSVGTGGYNEQFF
TRBV27	TRBJ2-5	17	once	TRBD2	TGTGCCAGCAGTTTCAGGGGGACTAGCGGGAGGTTAGAGACCCAGTACTTC	CASSFRGTSGRLETQYF
TRBV7-9	TRBJ1-1	13	-	-	TGTGCCAGCAGCCCTGCTGGTGCGGGCTTGTCTTTCTTT	CASSPAGAGLSFF
TRBV7-7	TRBJ1-3	18	-	-	TGTGCCAGCAGCTTGTTTAGTGGCGGGTTAAACTCTGGAAACACCATATATTTT	CASSLFSGGLNSGNTIYF
TRBV7-9	TRBJ2-3	15	-	TRBD1	TGTGCCAGCAGCCGACAGGGACCCAGCACAGATACGCAGTATTTT	CASSRQGPSTDTQYF
TRBV5-6	TRBJ1-5	13	-	TRBD1	TGTGCCAGCAGCGGACAGGGCAATCAGCCCCAGCATTTT	CASSGQGNQPQHF
TRBV10-3	TRBJ1-1	13	-	TRBD1	TGTGCCACCAGGGGGACCGGGGGGACTGAAGCTTTCTTT	CATRGTGGTEAFF
TRBV6-1	TRBJ1-1	15	-	-	TGTGCCAGCAGTGAATCTTCAGGGATGAACACTGAAGCTTTCTTT	CASSESSGMNTEAFF
TRBV6-5	TRBJ1-2	15	-	TRBD1	TGTGCCAGCAGGGTCGACAGGGGCTTTAACTATGGCTACACCTTC	CASRVDRGFNYGYTF
TRBV30	TRBJ2-7	13	few	TRBD1	TGTGCCTGGAGTGTGGCACAGGGGAGCGAGCAGTACTTC	CAWSVAQGSEQYF
TRBV9	TRBJ2-2	16	-	TRBD2	TGTGCCAGCAGCCGAGAGACTCTAGCGGGCACCGGGGAGCTGTTTTTT	CASSRETLAGTGELFF
TRBV7-6	TRBJ2-3	15	once	TRBD2	TGTGCCAGCAGCCGCACTAGCGGGAGGACAGATACGCAGTATTTT	CASSRTSGRTDTQYF
TRBV30	TRBJ1-1	13	-	-	TGTGCCTGGAGTGTACAGGGCCGGACTGAAGCTTTCTTT	CAWSVQGRTEAFF
TRBV19	TRBJ1-1	12	-	-	TGTGCCAGCAGTTGGGGGGGCACTGAAGCTTTCTTT	CASSWGGTEAFF
TRBV4-3	TRBJ1-6	15	-	TRBD1	TGCGCCAGCAGCCAAGGGGACAGGGGGAATTCACCCCTCCACTTT	CASSQGDRGNSPLHF
TRBV7-2	TRBJ2-2	16	-	TRBD2	TGTGCCAGCAGCTCGGGACTAGCGCTAAACACCGGGGAGCTGCTTTTT	CASSSGLALNTGELLF
TRBV6-1	TRBJ2-3	16	-	TRBD2	TGTGCCAGCAGTGAAGGACTAGCGGGGGGGCAGGGTACGCAGTATTTT	CASSEGLAGGQGTQYF
TRBV11-3	TRBJ2-1	13	-	-	TGTGCCAGCAGCTTAGTGGCTAGCGATGAGCAGTTCTTC	CASSLVASDEQFF
TRBV29-1	TRBJ2-7	15	-	TRBD2	TGCAGCGTGGAGACCGGGACCTCGGGAGGCTACGAGCAGTACTTC	CSVETGTSGGYEQYF
TRBV7-7	TRBJ2-7	13	-	TRBD1	TGTGCCAGCAGCCGGGACAGGGGTTACGAGCAGTACTTC	CASSRDRGYEQYF
TRBV27	TRBJ1-1	16	-	-	TGTGCCAGCAGCGCTAGGCGTCCCAGGGGAGGGACTGAAGCTTTCTTT	CASSARRPRGGTEAFF
TRBV5-1	TRBJ2-3	16	-	TRBD1	TGCGCCAGCAGCCCGGACAGGGGGCTTGTGACAGATACGCAGTATTTT	CASSPDRGLVTDTQYF
TRBV7-9	TRBJ1-1	15	-	-	TGTGCCAGCAGCCCCGCGCAGGGGTTGAACACTGAAGCTTTCTTT	CASSPAQGLNTEAFF
TRBV29-1	TRBJ2-1	13	-	TRBD2	TGCAGCGTCCGGGACTACTCCTACAATGAGCAGTTCTTC	CSVRDYSYNEQFF
TRBV6-4	TRBJ2-3	16	-	TRBD2	TGTGCCAGCAGTGACTCGTCCAGCGGGGCCTCAGATACGCAGTATTTT	CASSDSSSGASDTQYF
TRBV4-2	TRBJ2-3	15	-	TRBD2	TGTGCCAGCCGTGAGGGCGGGAGTTTAGCAGATACGCAGTATTTT	CASREGGSLADTQYF
TRBV7-9	TRBJ2-2	13	-	TRBD1	TGTGCCAGCAGCTCGGACAGGTGGGGGGAGCTGTTTTTT	CASSSDRWGELFF
TRBV6-1	TRBJ2-1	15	-	TRBD2	TGTGCCAGCAGTGGTGGGACTAGCGGGGAGAATGAGCAGTTCTTC	CASSGGTSGENEQFF
TRBV25-1	TRBJ2-3	14	-	TRBD2	TGTGCCAGCGGTACTAGCGGTAGCACAGATACGCAGTATTTT	CASGTSGSTDTQYF
TRBV27	TRBJ1-3	15	-	-	TGTGCCAGCAGCCCCTTTGTGGGGGCGGGAAACACCATATATTTT	CASSPFVGAGNTIYF
TRBV10-3	TRBJ2-7	14	-	TRBD1	TGTGCCATCAGAGACAGGGAGCTCCACTACGAGCAGTACTTC	CAIRDRELHYEQYF
TRBV29-1	TRBJ1-5	15	once	TRBD1	TGCAGCGCTGCCGGGACAGGCTGGCCCGATCAGCCCCAGCATTTT	CSAAGTGWPDQPQHF
TRBV6-9	TRBJ2-7	14	-	TRBD1	TGTGCCAGCAGTCTGAGACAGGGGTCCTACGAGCAGTACTTC	CASSLRQGSYEQYF
TRBV30	TRBJ1-1	14	once	-	TGTGCCTGGAGTCGTCGCCGGGGGTCCACTGAAGCTTTCTTT	CAWSRRRGSTEAFF